These 21 T cell receptor beta chains originate from one sample sequenced in a study of OX40 agonist ivuxolimab in advanced cancers. Libraries were prepared by immunoSEQ multiplex PCR; TCRdb keeps only in-frame clonotypes and omits some of them. Of about 83,000 clones listed, less than 85% are singletons. Sequenced material: CD4+ or CD8+ T cells sorted from blood, taken in a trial of the OX40 agonist ivuxolimab. The receptors were sampled from an adult with an advanced solid tumor such as melanoma, head and neck, liver or kidney cancer.

V usage is TRBV9 and J usage is TRBJ1-4, with TRBD1 matching 8 bases. The V segment lost 7 bases and the J segment 5 bases; nucleotides outside the gene matches: 4. The germline V gene has CDR1 SGDLS and CDR2 YYNGEE. This CDR3 contains 13 residues. In DNA form, the CDR3 reads TGTGCCAGCGGACAGGGCCAGAATGAAAAACTGTTTTTT. As protein: CASGQGQNEKLFF.

Judged by abundance, this clone is medium-sized. The V and J genes are TRBV18 and TRBJ1-1; 12 positions match TRBD1. The CDR3 loop spans 15 amino acids. Per germline, CDR1 KGHSH and CDR2 LQKENI. After removal of 8 bases from V and 7 bases from J, the junction contained 11 bases not matched to a gene. As DNA, the CDR3 is TGTGCCAGCCGGGGACAGGGGGCTTCTACGGGTGAAGCTTTCTTT. It specifies CASRGQGASTGEAFF.

The rearrangement uses TRBV7-8 and TRBJ2-7; possible D gene TRBD2, 6 bases. Germline V gives CDR1 SGHVS, CDR2 FQNEAQ. The CDR3 sequence is 11 residues long. Trimming stripped 8 bases from V and 5 bases from J, with 10 bases between. The CDR3 DNA reads TGTGCCAGCGGAGGGTTAAACGAGCAGTACTTC. Protein product: CASGGLNEQYF.

The J gene is TRBJ2-7, the V gene TRBV5-1; tentatively, D is TRBD1 (5 bases). Germline lookup yields CDR1 SGHRS and CDR2 YFSETQ. This CDR3 is 13 amino acids long. V lost 1 base and J 3 bases, leaving 8 bases between the germline ends. CDR3 bases: TGCGCCAGCAGCTTGACAGGAAACTACGAGCAGTACTTC. Amino acids: CASSLTGNYEQYF.

J is TRBJ1-5 and V is TRBV7-2; D gene unclear. The V gene lost 0 bases and the J gene lost 8 bases, with 14 bases spanning the gap. The CDR3 is 15 residues long. Germline V gives CDR1 SGHTA, CDR2 FQGNSA. The CDR3 here is CASSLAAFPREPQHF. DNA of the CDR3: TGTGCCAGCAGCTTAGCGGCGTTTCCCCGAGAGCCCCAGCATTTT.

This chain connects TRBV6-5 to TRBJ1-3; D remains ambiguous. Germline V CDR1 and CDR2: MNHEY, SVGAGI. This CDR3 has 14 amino acids. V lost 4 bases to trimming and J lost 0 bases, with 7 bases between them. CDR3 nucleotide sequence: TGTGCCAGCAGTTTCGGGAGCTCTGGAAACACCATATATTTT. Protein product: CASSFGSSGNTIYF.

The chain employs TRBV18 and TRBJ1-4; D gene uncertain. The CDR3 contains 13 residues. CDR1 and CDR2 (germline): KGHSH, LQKENI. The V end was cut by 4 bases, the J end by 0 bases, with 3 bases between. CDR3 coding DNA: TGTGCCAGCTCACGTGCAACTAATGAAAAACTGTTTTTT. Translation gives CASSRATNEKLFF. The full variable domain, in which reference TRBV18 and TRBJ1-4 provide the parts outside the CDR3, is NAGVMQNPRHLVRRRGQEARLRCSPMKGHSHVYWYRQLPEEGLKFMVYLQKENIIDESGMPKERFSAEFPKEGPSILRIQQVVRGDSAAYFCASSRATNEKLFFGSGTQLSVL.

For this clone: At one end the junction does not follow the germline gene, possibly because of a read error. Other DNA sequences of this sample code for an identical CDR3. The chain joins TRBV6-1 to TRBJ1-2; no clear D. The length of the CDR3 is 15 residues. CDR1 is MNHNS and CDR2 is SASEGT in the germline V gene. As DNA, the CDR3 is TGTGCCAGTAGTGAAGCTCCGACATCTAACTATGGCTACACCTTC. Its protein product is CASSEAPTSNYGYTF.

The chain couples TRBV5-6 to TRBJ1-1; D unclear. V gave up 4 bases and J gave up 0 bases, with 13 bases separating them. The CDR3 is made up of 15 amino acids. Germline assignment: CDR1 SGHDT and CDR2 YYEEEE. The DNA for the CDR3 is TGTGCCAGCAGCCGTCTTTCGTTGGTGAACACTGAAGCTTTCTTT. Its protein is CASSRLSLVNTEAFF.

The chain combines TRBV9 with TRBJ1-4; D possibly corresponds to TRBD1 (6 bases). V gave up 3 bases and J gave up 6 bases, with 18 bases separating them. Germline V CDR1 and CDR2: SGDLS, YYNGEE. This CDR3 region has 16 residues. The CDR3, as DNA: TGTGCCAGCAGCGCAGACGTCGGGGGCCGATATGAAAAACTGTTTTTT. It yields the protein CASSADVGGRYEKLFF.

The chain joins TRBV2 to TRBJ1-5; D is uncertain. Germline V gene data show CDR1 as SNHLY and CDR2 as FYNNEI. There are 13 residues in the CDR3. Trimming stripped 6 bases from V and 4 bases from J, with 10 bases between. CDR3 sequence: CASRWEGNQPQHF. The CDR3 nucleotides are TGTGCCAGCAGATGGGAGGGTAATCAGCCCCAGCATTTT.

This clone was seen just once. The chain couples TRBV4-1 to TRBJ1-4; possible D gene TRBD1, 6 bases. V was pared by 2 bases and J by 2 bases, with 9 bases between. Germline V gives CDR1 MGHRA, CDR2 YSYEKL. This CDR3 region has 15 residues. The CDR3 DNA reads TGCGCCAGCAGCCAAAATACAGGGACTAATGAAAAACTGTTTTTT. Translated: CASSQNTGTNEKLFF.

This chain uses TRBV4-1 with TRBJ2-6; D unclear. Between the trimmed V and J ends, which lost 5 bases and 1 base, there was a span of 6 bases. There are 14 residues in the CDR3. Germline CDR1 reads MGHRA; CDR2 reads YSYEKL. The CDR3 nucleotides read TGCGCCAGCAGCGACCCATCTGGGGCCAACGTCCTGACTTTC. The encoded protein is CASSDPSGANVLTF.

The chain joins TRBV6-8 to TRBJ2-7; 15 bases map to TRBD2. The length of the CDR3 is 18 residues. The germline CDR1 and CDR2 sequences are MNHGY and SAAAGT. The V segment lost 2 bases and the J segment 0 bases; nucleotides outside the gene matches: 5. As DNA, the CDR3 is TGTGCCAGCAGTTACCTGGGACTAGCGGGAGGCCGCTCCTACGAGCAGTACTTC. Protein product: CASSYLGLAGGRSYEQYF.

The V call is TRBV5-4, the J call TRBJ1-2; 7 positions agree with TRBD1. CDR3 size: 13 residues. J lost 4 bases, V lost 0 bases, and 0 bases had no gene match. CDR1 SGHNT and CDR2 YYREEE come from the germline V gene (reference sequence). CDR3 DNA: TGTGCCAGCAGCTTGGACAGGGGCTATGGCTACACCTTC. Encoded protein: CASSLDRGYGYTF.

The V gene is TRBV5-1, the J gene TRBJ2-7, with 12 nucleotides matching TRBD2. From germline, CDR1 is SGHRS and CDR2 YFSETQ. The CDR3 has 16 residues. J was trimmed by 6 bases and V by 0 bases; bases with no gene match: 7. The CDR3 protein is CASSLGGASGRAEQYF. CDR3 bases: TGCGCCAGCAGCTTGGGGGGCGCTAGCGGGAGGGCCGAGCAGTACTTC.

The J gene is TRBJ2-2, the V gene TRBV7-2; 8 bases align to TRBD2. Germline V lookup: CDR1 SGHTA, CDR2 FQGNSA. The junction had 0 bases not matched to a gene; V was cut back by 0 bases and J by 9 bases. The CDR3 is 13 amino acids. CDR3 in amino acids: CASSLASGRELFF. Written as DNA, the CDR3 is TGTGCCAGCAGCTTAGCTAGCGGGAGGGAGCTGTTTTTT. The whole variable domain, filled in from reference TRBV7-2 and TRBJ2-2, reads GAGVSQSPSNKVTEKGKDVELRCDPISGHTALYWYRQSLGQGLEFLIYFQGNSAPDKSGLPSDRFSAERTGGSVSTLTIQRTQQEDSAVYLCASSLASGRELFFGEGSRLTVL.

This clone occurred a few times. The CDR3 DNA follows: TGTGCCGGCCACAGGGACGCTGAAGCTTTCTTT. Encoded protein: CAGHRDAEAFF. The chain has TRBV30 and TRBJ1-1; D may be TRBD1 (6 bases). V dropped 8 bases and J dropped 6 bases, with 13 bases sitting between them. This CDR3 comprises 11 residues. Germline V CDR1 and CDR2: GTSNPN, SVGIG (reference sequence). Based on the CDR3 plus reference TRBV30 and TRBJ1-1, the full variable domain is SQTIHQWPATLVQPVGSPLSLECTVEGTSNPNLYWYRQAAGRGLQLLFYSVGIGQISSEVPQNLSASRPQDRQFILSSKKLLLSDSGFYLCAGHRDAEAFFGQGTRLTVV.

The chain joins TRBV30 to TRBJ1-5, with TRBD1 identical over 7 bases. The length of the CDR3 is 14 residues. Germline CDR1 reads GTSNPN; CDR2 reads SVGIG (reference sequence). V shed 2 bases, J shed 6 bases, and the junction held 7 bases outside the gene matches. In DNA, the CDR3 is TGTGCCTGGAGTTTAGGGGGCGCGGGTCAGCCCCAGCATTTT. This codes for CAWSLGGAGQPQHF.

This chain uses TRBV19 with TRBJ1-4; no clear D gene. Germline CDR1 and CDR2: LNHDA and SQIVND (reference sequence). This CDR3 has 14 amino acids. V was shortened by 6 bases and J by 8 bases, with 16 bases between the two germline ends. CDR3 region: CASRFLQVGEKLFF. The DNA for the CDR3 is TGTGCCAGTAGGTTTTTGCAGGTTGGCGAAAAACTGTTTTTT.

V gene TRBV5-1 combines with J gene TRBJ1-6, with TRBD1 matching over 8 bases. V lost 4 bases, J lost 9 bases, and 3 bases stayed unmatched. CDR1 SGHRS and CDR2 YFSETQ come from the germline V gene. The CDR3 covers 13 residues. The CDR3, as DNA: TGCGCCAGCAGCAGAGACAGGGGTTCACCCCTCCACTTT. Its translation: CASSRDRGSPLHF.